This T cell receptor (beta chain) emerged from a study of T cell repertoires in cytomegalovirus infection. Germline V gene sequence: CDR1 SEHNR, CDR2 FQNEAQ (reference sequence). CDR3 length equals 16 residues. V lost 7 bases, J lost 0 bases, and 8 bases stayed unmatched. MiXCR, run by TCRdb on the reads, gives a single entry per CDR3 protein. This table has 900,000 to 950,000 distinct CDR3 sequences, around 29% appearing once. A note on this clonotype: Its antigen is unidentified.

This sample comprised cultured CD8+ T cells from PBMCs, obtained from culture after CMV antigen stimulation. The source is a human donor in good health (CMV status not recorded). Some clones in this sample may be carry-over from other donors' samples. This chain joins TRBV7-9 and TRBJ1-1, with TRBD1 identical over 10 bases. CDR3 in DNA: TGTGCCAGCACTCAAAATGACAGGGGGCTGAACACTGAAGCTTTCTTT. Protein: CASTQNDRGLNTEAFF.